These 31 T cell receptor beta chains came from one sample sequenced in a study of T cell changes during pregnancy in multiple sclerosis. The table came from immunoSEQ multiplex PCR; TCRdb's copy has only in-frame clones and leaves some out. The table lists 35,000 or so clones, approximately 89% of them singletons. The sample here was CD4+ T cells from peripheral blood mononuclear cells, taken after pregnancy. The source of these receptors is a female donor in good health, enrolled as a control in a pregnancy study.

The chain has TRBV2 and TRBJ1-5, with D maybe TRBD1 (6 bases). This CDR3 comprises 15 residues. The germline V gene has CDR1 SNHLY and CDR2 FYNNEI. The V and J ends lost 5 bases and 0 bases respectively, with 11 bases between them. The CDR3 sequence: CASSTTGISNQPQHF. As DNA, the CDR3 is TGTGCCAGCAGTACCACAGGGATTAGCAATCAGCCCCAGCATTTT.

This chain connects TRBV7-7 to TRBJ2-3, with D possibly TRBD1 on 6 matching bases. Trimming removed 1 base from V and 4 bases from J, with 12 bases in between. Germline lookup yields CDR1 SSHAT and CDR2 FNYEAQ (reference sequence). CDR3 length: 15 residues. DNA of the CDR3: TGTGCCAGCAGCTTAGGAGGGGGTGGGGCAGATACGCAGTATTTT. Residues: CASSLGGGGADTQYF.

This clone was observed a single time. The V gene is TRBV19, the J gene TRBJ1-5, with 7 bases aligning to TRBD1. Germline V CDR1 and CDR2: LNHDA, SQIVND (reference sequence). This CDR3 is 14 amino acids long. Unmatched junction bases numbered 5, after V lost 3 bases and J lost 6 bases. CDR3 DNA: TGTGCCAGTAGTATCCCTGGGGACAGTCAGCCCCAGCATTTT. Amino acids: CASSIPGDSQPQHF. The full variable domain, with the rest looked up from reference TRBV19 and TRBJ1-5, is DGGITQSPKYLFRKEGQNVTLSCEQNLNHDAMYWYRQDPGQGLRLIYYSQIVNDFQKGDIAEGYSVSREKKESFPLTVTSAQKNPTAFYLCASSIPGDSQPQHFGDGTRLSIL.

The chain is built from TRBV27 and TRBJ2-7; no firm D call. This CDR3 region has 12 residues. The V end lost 3 bases, the J end lost 0 bases, and 3 bases lay between the germline ends. CDR1 and CDR2 (germline): MNHEY, SMNVEV (reference sequence). This CDR3 reads CASSFLSYEQYF. As DNA, the CDR3 is TGTGCCAGCAGTTTTCTCTCCTACGAGCAGTACTTC.

This clone appeared a single time. The J gene is TRBJ2-7, the V gene TRBV28, with 10 bases fitting TRBD2. Germline CDR1 and CDR2: MDHEN and SYDVKM. The CDR3 is 15 residues long. The J segment lost 5 bases and the V segment lost 3 bases, leaving 7 bases of the junction unmatched. The CDR3 DNA follows: TGTGCCAGCAGTTTCCGACCTCTAGCGGGAGACGAGCAGTACTTC. Protein sequence: CASSFRPLAGDEQYF.

The rearrangement uses TRBV6-6 and TRBJ1-4; 8 bases match TRBD1. Trimming cost V 6 bases and J 4 bases; bases outside gene matches: 10. In germline, CDR1 is MNHNY, CDR2 SVGAGI (reference sequence). CDR3 size: 16 residues. As DNA, the CDR3 is TGTGCCAGCAGCCCTCCCCCGGACAGGGTTAATGAAAAACTGTTTTTT. Amino acid sequence: CASSPPPDRVNEKLFF.

DNA of the CDR3: TGTGCCAGCAGCTTGAGCATAAACACTGAAGCTTTCTTT. It specifies CASSLSINTEAFF. The chain uses TRBV7-3 and TRBJ1-1, with D uncertain. The CDR3 loop spans 13 amino acids. V was trimmed by 3 bases and J by 2 bases, leaving 7 bases between them. The germline V gene has CDR1 SGHTA and CDR2 FQGTGA.

This clone was recorded a few times. The chain employs TRBV7-3 and TRBJ2-2, with 8 bases that match TRBD1. The CDR3 loop spans 14 amino acids. J gave up 4 bases and V 5 bases, and 3 bases lay outside the gene matches. CDR1 is SGHTA and CDR2 is FQGTGA in the germline V gene. CDR3 DNA sequence: TGTGCCAGCAGCGGACAGGGAGGCACCGGGGAGCTGTTTTTT. This encodes CASSGQGGTGELFF.

V gene TRBV6-5 combines with J gene TRBJ2-7; 8 bases are a match to TRBD1. J gave up 5 bases and V 6 bases, and 6 bases lay outside the gene matches. CDR3 length: 13 amino acids. Per germline, CDR1 MNHEY and CDR2 SVGAGI. CDR3 nucleotide sequence: TGTGCCAGCAGACGGACAGGGCTGCACGAGCAGTACTTC. Protein product: CASRRTGLHEQYF.

The V and J genes are TRBV5-1 and TRBJ2-3, with TRBD2 as a possible D gene (6 bases). V lost 4 bases to trimming and J lost 2 bases, with 20 bases between them. Germline lookup yields CDR1 SGHRS and CDR2 YFSETQ. The CDR3 is 17 residues long. The CDR3 DNA sequence: TGCGCCAGCAGCCTCCCCCGACTAGGGCGAGTCACAGATACGCAGTATTTT. Its protein product is CASSLPRLGRVTDTQYF.

The chain joins TRBV15 to TRBJ2-3; TRBD1 matches 8 bases. With 1 base clipped from V and 6 bases from J, the junction kept 6 bases outside the gene matches. This CDR3 is built from 15 residues. Germline V gene sequence: CDR1 LNHNV, CDR2 YYDKDF (reference sequence). Here the CDR3 reads CATSRAGQGGDTQYF. Written as DNA, the CDR3 is TGTGCCACCAGCAGAGCCGGACAGGGTGGGGATACGCAGTATTTT.

The rearrangement joins TRBV27 to TRBJ2-7; the match to TRBD1 covers 12 bases. The germline CDR1 and CDR2 sequences are MNHEY and SMNVEV (reference sequence). There are 13 residues in the CDR3. J gave up 7 bases and V 8 bases, and 6 bases lay outside the gene matches. The CDR3 region has the DNA TGTGCCAGCCGGGGACAGGGGGCGGGTGAGCAGTACTTC. Protein: CASRGQGAGEQYF.

The V call is TRBV19, the J call TRBJ1-2, with D maybe TRBD1 (6 bases). Trimming took off 7 bases at V and 3 bases at J, with 12 bases between the two ends. Germline-derived CDR1 and CDR2 are LNHDA and SQIVND (reference sequence). CDR3 length: 13 residues. DNA for the CDR3: TGTGCCAGTAAACGGGGGGCGGACTATGGCTACACCTTC. Encoded protein: CASKRGADYGYTF. The variable domain in full, with the rest retrieved from reference TRBV19 and TRBJ1-2, is DGGITQSPKYLFRKEGQNVTLSCEQNLNHDAMYWYRQDPGQGLRLIYYSQIVNDFQKGDIAEGYSVSREKKESFPLTVTSAQKNPTAFYLCASKRGADYGYTFGSGTRLTVV.

This chain joins TRBV6-6 and TRBJ1-6; 7 nucleotides match TRBD1. This CDR3 comprises 14 residues. The junction had 6 bases not matched to a gene; V was cut back by 2 bases and J by 11 bases. CDR1 MNHNY and CDR2 SVGAGI come from the germline V gene (reference sequence). The CDR3: CASSYRTGEPPLHF. The CDR3 DNA reads TGTGCCAGCAGTTACCGAACAGGGGAGCCACCCCTCCACTTT.

V gene TRBV7-7 combines with J gene TRBJ2-7; 8 bases are shared with TRBD2. The CDR3 has 17 residues. Germline trimming cut 1 base from V and 7 bases from J; bases unmatched to any gene: 15. Germline V gene sequence: CDR1 SSHAT, CDR2 FNYEAQ (reference sequence). The CDR3: CASSLGTLFRGGWEQYF. DNA of the CDR3: TGTGCCAGCAGCTTAGGAACCTTATTTCGGGGGGGGTGGGAGCAGTACTTC.

The chain's CDR3 is CASSPAEGATNEQFF. For the CDR3, the DNA is TGCGCCAGCAGCCCCGCAGAGGGGGCGACGAATGAGCAGTTCTTC. The chain has TRBV5-1 and TRBJ2-1; TRBD1 aligns across 7 bases. J gave up 7 bases and V 4 bases, and 11 bases lay outside the gene matches. The CDR3 spans 15 residues. Germline CDR1 SGHRS, CDR2 YFSETQ. The variable domain in full, completed from reference TRBV5-1 and TRBJ2-1, reads KAGVTQTPRYLIKTRGQQVTLSCSPISGHRSVSWYQQTPGQGLQFLFEYFSETQRNKGNFPGRFSGRQFSNSRSEMNVSTLELGDSALYLCASSPAEGATNEQFFGPGTRLTVL.

The chain has TRBV7-2 and TRBJ1-5; D is unresolved. The CDR3 has 16 amino acids. Trimming left V 1 base short and J 4 bases short, with 14 bases between. The germline V gene encodes CDR1 SGHTA and CDR2 FQGNSA. CDR3: CASSLVSGNKNQPQHF. The CDR3 DNA reads as TGTGCCAGCAGCTTAGTAAGCGGGAACAAAAATCAGCCCCAGCATTTT. Based on the CDR3 plus reference TRBV7-2 and TRBJ1-5, the full variable domain is GAGVSQSPSNKVTEKGKDVELRCDPISGHTALYWYRQSLGQGLEFLIYFQGNSAPDKSGLPSDRFSAERTGGSVSTLTIQRTQQEDSAVYLCASSLVSGNKNQPQHFGDGTRLSIL.

This chain links TRBV28 with TRBJ1-1, with TRBD1 as a possible D gene (5 bases). The CDR3 loop spans 13 amino acids. Trimming removed 5 bases at V and 1 base at J, with 8 bases between. Germline CDR1 and CDR2: MDHEN and SYDVKM. The CDR3 here is CASSKTANTEAFF. The CDR3 DNA reads as TGTGCCAGCAGTAAGACAGCGAACACTGAAGCTTTCTTT.

V gene TRBV11-2 combines with J gene TRBJ2-2; 7 bases agree with TRBD2. Losses at the gene ends were 4 bases for V and 1 base for J; bases not matched to a gene: 6. CDR3 length equals 16 residues. The germline CDR1 and CDR2 sequences are SGHAT and FQNNGV. CDR3 region: CASSSEWGGNTGELFF. The CDR3 DNA is TGTGCCAGCAGCTCCGAGTGGGGGGGGAACACCGGGGAGCTGTTTTTT.

The rearrangement joins TRBV2 to TRBJ2-7; 8 bases map to TRBD2. V was pared by 7 bases and J by 0 bases, with 5 bases of the junction left unmatched. This CDR3 has 14 residues. Germline V lookup: CDR1 SNHLY, CDR2 FYNNEI. The CDR3 region has the DNA TGTGCCAGCAACATAGCGGGAAGCTCCTACGAGCAGTACTTC. Translated, it gives CASNIAGSSYEQYF.

The chain recombines TRBV30 with TRBJ1-3; TRBD1 matches at 8 bases. This CDR3 region has 13 residues. Losses at the gene ends were 3 bases for V and 3 bases for J; bases not matched to a gene: 1. Germline V CDR1 and CDR2: GTSNPN, SVGIG (reference sequence). The DNA for the CDR3 is TGTGCCTGGAGAGACAGGGGTGGAAACACCATATATTTT. This codes for CAWRDRGGNTIYF.

This rearrangement joins TRBV10-3 to TRBJ2-3; perhaps TRBD2 as D (7 bases). Trimming cost V 8 bases and J 4 bases, with 16 bases left between them. The CDR3 sequence is 14 residues long. Germline loops: CDR1 ENHRY, CDR2 SYGVKD. For the CDR3, the DNA is TGTGCCATCGGACAGCGGGGTGGAGCAGATACGCAGTATTTT. It encodes CAIGQRGGADTQYF.

The CDR3 loop is CASSALAGGGEQFF. For the CDR3, the DNA is TGCGCCAGCAGCGCTCTAGCGGGAGGCGGGGAGCAGTTCTTC. The chain links TRBV5-1 to TRBJ2-1, with TRBD2 identical over 11 bases. There are 14 residues in the CDR3. Germline values: CDR1 SGHRS, CDR2 YFSETQ. J gave up 10 bases and V 4 bases, and 7 bases lay outside the gene matches. Based on the CDR3 plus reference TRBV5-1 and TRBJ2-1, the full variable domain is KAGVTQTPRYLIKTRGQQVTLSCSPISGHRSVSWYQQTPGQGLQFLFEYFSETQRNKGNFPGRFSGRQFSNSRSEMNVSTLELGDSALYLCASSALAGGGEQFFGPGTRLTVL.

The chain joins TRBV5-1 to TRBJ2-7; 13 bases fit TRBD2. This CDR3 has 18 amino acids. Germline trimming cut 4 bases from V and 4 bases from J; bases unmatched to any gene: 14. Germline V gene lookup returns CDR1 SGHRS and CDR2 YFSETQ. This chain's CDR3 is CASSPPGLAGASGYEQYF. CDR3 DNA: TGCGCCAGCAGCCCCCCTGGACTAGCGGGAGCCTCGGGGTACGAGCAGTACTTC.

The V and J genes are TRBV13 and TRBJ1-3, with D unclear. The CDR3 has 15 residues. V was shortened by 7 bases and J by 2 bases, with 15 bases between the two germline ends. Germline V gives CDR1 PRHDT, CDR2 FYEKMQ (reference sequence). CDR3 coding DNA: TGTGCCAGCACCTACTCTATGAACCCTGGAAACACCATATATTTT. Translation gives CASTYSMNPGNTIYF.

The CDR3 is CASSFGTANHYEQYF. In DNA, the CDR3 is TGTGCCAGCAGCTTCGGGACAGCCAACCACTACGAGCAGTACTTC. The chain joins TRBV5-4 to TRBJ2-7, with 7 positions matching TRBD1. The germline CDR1 and CDR2 sequences are SGHNT and YYREEE (reference sequence). The CDR3 covers 15 residues. J was trimmed by 3 bases and V by 2 bases; bases with no gene match: 8.

V and J are TRBV5-1 and TRBJ1-2; 8 bases align to TRBD1. Per germline, CDR1 SGHRS and CDR2 YFSETQ. Trimming at V came to 1 base and at J to 5 bases, leaving 7 bases not matched to a gene. The length of the CDR3 is 15 residues. The CDR3 bases are TGCGCCAGCAGCTTGAGCCCGGGACAGGAATATGGCTACACCTTC. It codes for CASSLSPGQEYGYTF.

This chain links TRBV7-9 with TRBJ2-3; no definite D call. Trimming cost V 3 bases and J 1 base, with 14 bases left between them. The CDR3 runs 16 residues. Germline V gene sequence: CDR1 SEHNR, CDR2 FQNEAQ (reference sequence). Here the CDR3 reads CASSFPLPSGTDTQYF. CDR3 sequence (DNA): TGTGCCAGCAGCTTCCCCTTGCCTTCGGGCACAGATACGCAGTATTTT.

CDR3 bases: TGCGCCAGCAGCCGGGAGGGTTTCGGCACTGAAGCTTTCTTT. Translation: CASSREGFGTEAFF. The gene calls are TRBV5-1 and TRBJ1-1; D remains unclear. Trimming cost V 4 bases and J 4 bases, with 14 bases left between them. This CDR3 spans 14 amino acids. Per germline, CDR1 SGHRS and CDR2 YFSETQ. Looking up the rest from reference TRBV5-1 and TRBJ1-1 gives the full variable domain: KAGVTQTPRYLIKTRGQQVTLSCSPISGHRSVSWYQQTPGQGLQFLFEYFSETQRNKGNFPGRFSGRQFSNSRSEMNVSTLELGDSALYLCASSREGFGTEAFFGQGTRLTVV.

The sample holds a few counts of this clone. The chain links TRBV5-1 to TRBJ2-2; D is undetermined. V was trimmed by 4 bases and J by 8 bases, leaving 21 bases between them. This CDR3 contains 16 residues. In germline, CDR1 is SGHRS, CDR2 YFSETQ. The CDR3 DNA reads TGCGCCAGCAGCCCGACGTTTGCGGCAGCCCAAGGGGAGCTGTTTTTT. It codes for CASSPTFAAAQGELFF.

The rearrangement joins TRBV7-9 to TRBJ2-6; D is undetermined. Germline CDR1 and CDR2: SEHNR and FQNEAQ (reference sequence). The length of the CDR3 is 16 residues. Trimming took off 4 bases at V and 3 bases at J, with 13 bases between the two ends. This CDR3 is CASSSLALVGANVLTF. The CDR3 nucleotides are TGTGCCAGCAGCTCGTTGGCCCTCGTTGGGGCCAACGTCCTGACTTTC.